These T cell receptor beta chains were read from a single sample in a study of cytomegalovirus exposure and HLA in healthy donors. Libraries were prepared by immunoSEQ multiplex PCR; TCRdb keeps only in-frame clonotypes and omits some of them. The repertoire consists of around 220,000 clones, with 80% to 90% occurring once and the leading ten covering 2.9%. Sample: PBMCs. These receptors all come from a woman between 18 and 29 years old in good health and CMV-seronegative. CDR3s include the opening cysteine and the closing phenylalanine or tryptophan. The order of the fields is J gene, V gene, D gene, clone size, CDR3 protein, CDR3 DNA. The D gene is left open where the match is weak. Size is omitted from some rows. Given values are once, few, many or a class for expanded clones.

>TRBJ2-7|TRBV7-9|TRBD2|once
CASSSVSGLGKQSYEQYF
TGTGCCAGCAGCTCCGTTTCTGGACTAGGGAAACAATCCTACGAGCAGTACTTC
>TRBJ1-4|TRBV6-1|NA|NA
CASSELGRLRSLKLFF
TGTGCCAGCAGTGAATTGGGCCGCCTAAGGTCCCTGAAACTGTTTTTT
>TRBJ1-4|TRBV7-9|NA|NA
CASSLNGEKLFF
TGTGCCAGCAGCTTAAACGGTGAAAAACTGTTTTTT
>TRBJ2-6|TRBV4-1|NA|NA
CASSQDPPGDSGANVLTF
TGCGCCAGCAGCCAAGATCCCCCCGGGGACTCTGGGGCCAACGTCCTGACTTTC
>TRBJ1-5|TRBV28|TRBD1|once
CASSLLGGFGEPQHF
TGTGCCAGCAGTTTATTAGGGGGCTTCGGGGAGCCCCAGCATTTT
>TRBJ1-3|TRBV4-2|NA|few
CASSPPGSGNTIYF
TGTGCCAGCAGCCCCCCGGGTTCTGGAAACACCATATATTTT
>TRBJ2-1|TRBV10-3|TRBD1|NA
CATGTGGRGLNEQFF
TGTGCCACCGGGACAGGGGGCAGAGGATTAAATGAGCAGTTCTTC
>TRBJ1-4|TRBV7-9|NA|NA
CASSLKGRNGTRTEKLFF
TGTGCCAGCAGCTTAAAGGGTAGGAACGGGACAAGGACGGAAAAACTGTTTTTT
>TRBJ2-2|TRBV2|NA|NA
CASSGGLDSNGELFF
TGTGCCAGCAGTGGAGGGCTGGATAGTAACGGGGAGCTGTTTTTT
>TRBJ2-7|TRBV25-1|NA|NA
CASSEVWSEQYF
TGTGCCAGCAGTGAAGTCTGGAGCGAGCAGTACTTC
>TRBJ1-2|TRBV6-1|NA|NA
CASREAMASNYGYTF
TGTGCCAGCAGAGAAGCTATGGCCTCTAACTATGGCTACACCTTC
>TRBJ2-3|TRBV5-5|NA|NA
CASSLARASTDTQYF
TGTGCCAGCAGCTTGGCGCGGGCTAGCACAGATACGCAGTATTTT
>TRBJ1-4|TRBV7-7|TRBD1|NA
CASSFGQGTNEKLFF
TGTGCTAGCAGCTTCGGACAGGGAACTAATGAAAAACTGTTTTTT
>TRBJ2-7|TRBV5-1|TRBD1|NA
CASSRGDRALSYEQYF
TGCGCCAGCAGCAGGGGGGACAGGGCCTTATCGTACGAGCAGTACTTC
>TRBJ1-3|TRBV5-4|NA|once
CASSYQGGGNTIYF
TGTGCCAGCAGCTACCAGGGAGGTGGAAACACCATATATTTT
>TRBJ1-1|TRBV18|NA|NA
CASSPILPNTEAFF
TGTGCCAGCTCACCAATTCTACCGAACACTGAAGCTTTCTTT
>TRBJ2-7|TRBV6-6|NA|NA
CASSYDTAAYEQYF
TGTGCCAGCAGTTACGACACAGCAGCCTACGAGCAGTACTTC
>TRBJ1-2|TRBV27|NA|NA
CASSQARGSDYGYTF
TGTGCCAGCAGCCAAGCTCGGGGATCAGACTATGGCTACACCTTC